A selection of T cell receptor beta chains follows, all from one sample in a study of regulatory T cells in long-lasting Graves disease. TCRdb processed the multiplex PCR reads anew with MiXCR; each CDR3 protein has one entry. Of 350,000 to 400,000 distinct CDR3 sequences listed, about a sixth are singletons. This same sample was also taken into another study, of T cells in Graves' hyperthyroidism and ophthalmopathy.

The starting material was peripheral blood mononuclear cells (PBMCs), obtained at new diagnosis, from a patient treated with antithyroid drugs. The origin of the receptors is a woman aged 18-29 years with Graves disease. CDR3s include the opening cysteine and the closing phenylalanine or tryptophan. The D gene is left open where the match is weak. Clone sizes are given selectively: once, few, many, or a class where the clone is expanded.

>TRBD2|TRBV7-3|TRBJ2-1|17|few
TGTGCCAGCAGCCCGGAGCTAGCGGGAGTTTTCAACAATAAGCAGTTCTTC
CASSPELAGVFNNKQFF
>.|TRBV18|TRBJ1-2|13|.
TGTGCCAGCTCACCACGGGGGGCTGATGGCTACACCTTC
CASSPRGADGYTF
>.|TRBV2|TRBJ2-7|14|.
TGTGCCAGCTTAGGTCGGGACTTGAGGTACGAGCAGTACTTC
CASLGRDLRYEQYF
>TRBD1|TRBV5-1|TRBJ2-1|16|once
TGCGCCAGCAGCTTGGGGACAGGGAGCTTATACAATGAGCAGTTCTTC
CASSLGTGSLYNEQFF
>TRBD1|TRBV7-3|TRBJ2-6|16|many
TGTGCCAGCAGTATGGGACAGGGGGAGGGGGCCAACGTCCTGACTTTC
CASSMGQGEGANVLTF
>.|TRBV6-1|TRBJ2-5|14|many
TGTGCCAGCAGGCCGAGAGGAGTCAGGGAGACCCAGTACTTC
CASRPRGVRETQYF
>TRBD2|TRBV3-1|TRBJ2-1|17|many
TGTGCCAGCAGCCAAGATAGGTGGGGGGGGTCCTACAATGAGCAGTTCTTC
CASSQDRWGGSYNEQFF
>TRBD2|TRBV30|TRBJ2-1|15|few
TGTGCCTGGAGCAAGGGGCTAGCGGGAGTTAGTGAGCAGTTCTTC
CAWSKGLAGVSEQFF
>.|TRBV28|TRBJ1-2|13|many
TGTGCCAGCAGTCTCGACGTGGGCTATGGCTACACCTTC
CASSLDVGYGYTF
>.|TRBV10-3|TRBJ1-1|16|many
TGTGCCATCAGTGAGTCCCCACAGGGTACGGGCACTGAAGCTTTCTTT
CAISESPQGTGTEAFF
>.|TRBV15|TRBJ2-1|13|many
TGTGCCACACGGAGGGCCCTCTACAATGAGCAGTTCTTC
CATRRALYNEQFF
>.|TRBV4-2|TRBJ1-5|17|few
TGTGCCAGCAGCCATCCTGAGGGGAGCGTGGTTAATCAGCCCCAGCATTTT
CASSHPEGSVVNQPQHF
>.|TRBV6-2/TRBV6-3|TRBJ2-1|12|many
TGTGCCAGCAGGGACTGGGGGAATGAGCAGTTCTTC
CASRDWGNEQFF
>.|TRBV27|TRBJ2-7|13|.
TGTGCCAGCAGTTTATCCCCAAACAACGAGCAGTACTTC
CASSLSPNNEQYF
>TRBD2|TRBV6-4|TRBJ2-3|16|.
TGTGCCAGCAGTGAACGGACTAGCGAGGACACAGATATGCAGTATTTT
CASSERTSEDTDMQYF
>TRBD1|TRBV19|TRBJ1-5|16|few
TGTGCCAGTAGTAAGCTGACAGGGTTGACAAATCAGCCCCAGCATTTT
CASSKLTGLTNQPQHF
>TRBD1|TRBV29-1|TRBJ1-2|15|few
TGCAGCGTTGAAGGGGACAGGGGGCTACTCTATGGCTACACCTTC
CSVEGDRGLLYGYTF
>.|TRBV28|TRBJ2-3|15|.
TGTGCCAGCAGCCAAGACAGGCCAAGCACAGATACGCAGTATTTT
CASSQDRPSTDTQYF
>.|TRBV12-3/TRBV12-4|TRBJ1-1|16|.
TGTGCCAGCGTGTCAAAGTGGGGGCGGATGTACACTGAAGCTTTCTTT
CASVSKWGRMYTEAFF
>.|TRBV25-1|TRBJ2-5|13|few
TGTGCCAGCAGTGCCCGGGGTCAAGAGACCCAGTACTTC
CASSARGQETQYF
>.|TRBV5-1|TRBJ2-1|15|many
TGCGCCAGCAGCTTGCTGGCGAAAAGGGACAATGAGCAGTTCTTC
CASSLLAKRDNEQFF
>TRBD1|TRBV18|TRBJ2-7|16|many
TGTGCCAGCTCACCACTCCCTTCGGGACAGCCTTCCGAGCAGTACTTC
CASSPLPSGQPSEQYF